This T cell receptor (beta chain) was sequenced in a study of OX40 agonist ivuxolimab in advanced cancers. Whole-study context: Patients were roughly 87% male with ages about 20 to 79, mean about 60.

Prior autoimmune disease or systemic immunosuppression barred patients. Regarding the study as a whole: By week 6 at 0.1 to 3.0 mg/kg, blood CD4+ and CD8+ T cells had expanded clonally. The study found among the lowest clonal expansion in partial responders at 0.1-3.0 mg/kg.

Trimming removed 2 bases at V and 6 bases at J, with 17 bases between. The CDR3 has 15 residues. The V gene's germline CDR1 is MNHNS and CDR2 SASEGT. Clones were sequenced by immunoSEQ multiplex PCR, and TCRdb holds only the in-frame ones, with some missing. The table records 77,000 or so clones, about 87% of them present only once. As to this clone: Its antigen remains unidentified.

This receptor was identified in an adult with an advanced solid tumor such as melanoma, head and neck, liver or kidney cancer. The rearrangement joins TRBV6-1 to TRBJ2-7, with TRBD1 as a possible D gene (6 bases). The material sequenced was CD4+ or CD8+ T cells sorted from blood, taken in a trial of the OX40 agonist ivuxolimab. In DNA form, the CDR3 reads TGTGCCAGCAGTGAAACTCGGACAGCGCGAGGCGAGCAGTACTTC. Translated: CASSETRTARGEQYF.